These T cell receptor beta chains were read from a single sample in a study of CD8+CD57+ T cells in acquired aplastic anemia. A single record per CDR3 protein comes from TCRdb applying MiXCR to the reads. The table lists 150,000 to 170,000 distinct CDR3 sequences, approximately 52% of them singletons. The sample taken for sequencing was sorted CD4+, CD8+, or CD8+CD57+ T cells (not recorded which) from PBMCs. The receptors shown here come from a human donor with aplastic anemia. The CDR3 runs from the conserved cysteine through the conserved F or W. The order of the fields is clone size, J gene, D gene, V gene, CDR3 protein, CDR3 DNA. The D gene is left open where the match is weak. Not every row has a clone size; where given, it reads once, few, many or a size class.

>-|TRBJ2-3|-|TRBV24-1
CATSTPAGSTDTQYF
TGTGCCACCAGTACCCCCGCTGGAAGCACAGATACGCAGTATTTT
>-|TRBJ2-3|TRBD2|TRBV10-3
CAISDPPSGGGDTQYF
TGTGCCATCAGTGACCCGCCTAGCGGGGGGGGAGATACGCAGTATTTT
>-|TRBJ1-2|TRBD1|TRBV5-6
CASSFQGARYYGYTF
TGTGCCAGCAGCTTTCAGGGGGCGCGGTACTATGGCTACACCTTC
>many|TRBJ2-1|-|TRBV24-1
CATSVPDDYNEQFF
TGTGCCACCAGTGTCCCCGACGATTACAATGAGCAGTTCTTC
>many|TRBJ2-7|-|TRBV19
CASSSAYEQYF
TGTGCCAGTAGTTCCGCCTACGAGCAGTACTTC
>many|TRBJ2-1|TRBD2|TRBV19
CASSIAPSGGADEQFF
TGTGCCAGTAGTATCGCCCCTAGCGGGGGGGCTGATGAGCAGTTCTTC
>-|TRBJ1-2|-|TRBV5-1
CASSSGLDGYGYTF
TGCGCCAGCAGCTCCGGACTAGACGGCTATGGCTACACCTTC
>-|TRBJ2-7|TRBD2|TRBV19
CASSRTLAGGSYEQYF
TGTGCCAGTAGTCGTACCCTAGCGGGAGGGTCCTACGAGCAGTACTTC
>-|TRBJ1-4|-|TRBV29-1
CSSSQGLGEKLFF
TGCAGCTCATCACAGGGACTAGGTGAAAAACTGTTTTTT
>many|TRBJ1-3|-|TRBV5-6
CASSAAGGVHTIYF
TGTGCCAGCAGCGCCGCCGGGGGGGTTCACACCATATATTTT
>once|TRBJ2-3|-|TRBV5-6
CASSLAGSTGTQYF
TGTGCCAGCAGCTTGGCGGGGTCCACAGGTACGCAGTATTTT
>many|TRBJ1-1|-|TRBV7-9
CASSRPGVDTEAFF
TGTGCCAGCAGCCGTCCCGGCGTTGACACTGAAGCTTTCTTT
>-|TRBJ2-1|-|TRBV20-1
CSARRGSPYNEQFF
TGCAGTGCGAGACGGGGGAGTCCGTACAATGAGCAGTTCTTC
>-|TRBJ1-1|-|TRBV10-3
CAISRDNTEAFF
TGTGCCATCAGTAGAGATAACACTGAAGCTTTCTTT
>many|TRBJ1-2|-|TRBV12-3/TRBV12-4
CASSRDGYGYTF
TGTGCCAGCAGCAGGGATGGCTATGGCTACACCTTC
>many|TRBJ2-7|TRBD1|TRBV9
CASSVGDRAYEQYF
TGTGCCAGCAGCGTAGGGGACAGGGCCTACGAGCAGTACTTC
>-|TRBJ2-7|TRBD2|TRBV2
CAITPGGGYEQYF
TGTGCCATTACTCCGGGCGGGGGCTACGAGCAGTACTTC
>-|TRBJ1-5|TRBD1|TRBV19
CASSLRQGGSQPQHF
TGTGCCAGTAGTCTGAGACAGGGAGGCAGCCAGCCCCAGCATTTT
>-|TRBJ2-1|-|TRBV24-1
CATSDQRGQFF
TGTGCCACCAGTGATCAAAGGGGGCAGTTCTTC
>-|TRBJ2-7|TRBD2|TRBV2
CASNNILREPYEQYF
TGTGCCAGCAACAATATCTTGCGGGAGCCCTACGAGCAGTACTTC
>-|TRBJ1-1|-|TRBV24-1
CATSVQGDTEAFF
TGTGCCACCAGTGTGCAGGGTGACACTGAAGCTTTCTTT
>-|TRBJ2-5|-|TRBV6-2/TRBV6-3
CASSYLSASRARETQYF
TGTGCCAGCAGTTACCTGTCCGCCTCGCGGGCAAGAGAGACCCAGTACTTC
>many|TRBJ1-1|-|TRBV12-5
CASGLEGGEAFF
TGTGCTAGTGGTCTGGAGGGGGGTGAAGCTTTCTTT
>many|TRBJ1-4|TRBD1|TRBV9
CASSPRTGVNEKLFF
TGTGCCAGCAGCCCTCGGACAGGAGTTAATGAAAAACTGTTTTTT
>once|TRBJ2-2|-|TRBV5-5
CASSLEWVVGTGELFF
TGTGCCAGCAGCTTGGAGTGGGTTGTAGGCACCGGGGAGCTGTTTTTT
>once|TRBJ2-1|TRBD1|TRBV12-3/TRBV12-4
CASKWDRIHNEQFF
TGTGCCAGCAAATGGGACAGGATCCACAATGAGCAGTTCTTC
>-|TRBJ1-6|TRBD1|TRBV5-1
CASSPRDRDNSPLHF
TGCGCCAGCAGCCCACGGGACAGGGATAATTCACCCCTCCACTTT
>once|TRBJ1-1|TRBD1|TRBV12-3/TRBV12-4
CASSHGDRGEAFF
TGTGCCAGCAGTCACGGAGACAGGGGAGAAGCTTTCTTT
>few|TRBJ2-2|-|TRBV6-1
CASSEWEGQRNTGELFF
TGTGCCAGCAGTGAATGGGAGGGACAGCGGAACACCGGGGAGCTGTTTTTT
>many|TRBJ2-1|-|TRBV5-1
CASSLVGGKGGAAYNEQFF
TGCGCCAGCAGCTTGGTGGGGGGGAAAGGGGGTGCCGCCTACAATGAGCAGTTCTTC
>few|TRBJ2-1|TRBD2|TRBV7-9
CASSAGLAGKFF
TGTGCCAGCAGCGCAGGACTAGCGGGGAAGTTCTTC
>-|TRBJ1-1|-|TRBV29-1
CSVDSETLNTEAFF
TGCAGCGTGGACAGTGAAACCTTGAACACTGAAGCTTTCTTT
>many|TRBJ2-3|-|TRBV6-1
CASTDYPYTDTQYF
TGTGCCAGCACGGACTACCCCTACACAGATACGCAGTATTTT
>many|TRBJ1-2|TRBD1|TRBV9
CASSVGGTGLHYGYTF
TGTGCCAGCAGCGTAGGCGGGACAGGGCTACACTATGGCTACACCTTC
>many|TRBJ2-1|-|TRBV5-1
CASSLGHAGSSYNEQFF
TGCGCCAGCAGCTTGGGTCACGCGGGGAGCTCCTACAATGAGCAGTTCTTC
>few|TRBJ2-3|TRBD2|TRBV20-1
CSARLTSGGAPDTQYF
TGCAGTGCTAGACTGACTAGCGGGGGGGCCCCGGATACGCAGTATTTT
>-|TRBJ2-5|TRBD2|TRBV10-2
CASTGGPVGETQYF
TGCGCCAGCACGGGAGGGCCGGTCGGGGAGACCCAGTACTTC
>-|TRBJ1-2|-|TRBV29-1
CSVGLGDGYTF
TGCAGCGTTGGTCTTGGGGATGGCTACACCTTC
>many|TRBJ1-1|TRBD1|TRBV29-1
CSVVATGSGTEAFF
TGCAGCGTTGTGGCGACAGGGTCTGGAACTGAAGCTTTCTTT
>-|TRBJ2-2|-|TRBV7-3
CASSPPGQDGTGELFF
TGTGCCAGCAGCCCGCCGGGACAAGATGGGACCGGGGAGCTGTTTTTT
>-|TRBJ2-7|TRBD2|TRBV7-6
CAGSLDPGGLAYEQYF
TGTGCCGGCAGCTTAGACCCGGGAGGGCTGGCCTACGAGCAGTACTTC
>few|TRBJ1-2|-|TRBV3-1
CASSQAAFRGANYGYTF
TGTGCCAGCAGCCAGGCGGCTTTCAGGGGAGCTAACTATGGCTACACCTTC
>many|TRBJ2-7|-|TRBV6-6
CASSYSADYEQYF
TGTGCCAGCAGTTACTCTGCGGACTACGAGCAGTACTTC
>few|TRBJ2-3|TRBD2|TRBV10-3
CAISELASGVSTDTQYF
TGTGCCATCAGTGAACTGGCTAGCGGGGTGAGCACAGATACGCAGTATTTT
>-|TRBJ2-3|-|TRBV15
CATSRLSSGTSTDTQYF
TGTGCCACCAGCAGATTGAGTAGCGGAACTAGCACAGATACGCAGTATTTT
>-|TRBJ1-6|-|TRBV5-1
CASSLGDLNNSPLHF
TGCGCCAGCAGCTTGGGAGACCTAAACAATTCACCCCTCCACTTT
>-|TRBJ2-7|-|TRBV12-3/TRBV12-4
CANSLSRAGSREQYF
TGTGCCAACAGTTTATCTCGGGCGGGATCCAGGGAGCAGTACTTC
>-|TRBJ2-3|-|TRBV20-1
CSARDFTYSTDTQYF
TGCAGTGCTAGAGATTTCACGTACAGCACAGATACTCAGTATTTT
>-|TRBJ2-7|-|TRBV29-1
CSVEGSSLAQYF
TGCAGCGTTGAAGGCTCCAGCTTGGCGCAGTACTTC